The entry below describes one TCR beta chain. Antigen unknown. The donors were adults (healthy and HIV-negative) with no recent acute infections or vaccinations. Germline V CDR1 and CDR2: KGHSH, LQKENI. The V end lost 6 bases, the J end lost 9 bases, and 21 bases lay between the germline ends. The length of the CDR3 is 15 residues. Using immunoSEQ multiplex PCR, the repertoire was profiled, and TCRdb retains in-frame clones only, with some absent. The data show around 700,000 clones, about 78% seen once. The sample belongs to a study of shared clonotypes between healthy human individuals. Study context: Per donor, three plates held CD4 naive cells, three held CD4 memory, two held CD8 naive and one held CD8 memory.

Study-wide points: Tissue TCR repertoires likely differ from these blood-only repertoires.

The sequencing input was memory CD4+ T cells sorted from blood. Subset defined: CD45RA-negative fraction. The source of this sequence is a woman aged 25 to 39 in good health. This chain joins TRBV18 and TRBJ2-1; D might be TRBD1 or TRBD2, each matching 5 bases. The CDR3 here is CASSQPGRGRGEQFF. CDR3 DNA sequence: TGTGCCAGCTCCCAACCGGGACGGGGCCGTGGTGAGCAGTTCTTC.